This passage covers 32 T cell receptor beta chains from one sample sequenced in a study of monozygotic twins with inflammatory bowel disease. TCRdb re-called the 5' RACE reads, yielding one record per CDR3 amino acid sequence without DNA. Recorded here are 350,000 to 400,000 distinct CDR3 sequences; the top ten clones represent around 2.6%. The sample was blood. These receptors originate from a human donor with ulcerative colitis or Crohn's disease, or a healthy co-twin of an affected twin (not recorded which).

This chain uses TRBV7-2 with TRBJ2-3; TCRdb proposes TRBD1, but this gene call is untestable without DNA. The CDR3 has 16 residues. Germline CDR1 is SGHTA and CDR2 is FQGNSA. CDR3 residues: CASSFADRGSYSPQYF.

The chain couples TRBV4-3 to TRBJ2-5; checking the TCRdb D call of TRBD1 is not possible without DNA. Germline CDR1 LGHNA, CDR2 YSLEER. This CDR3 comprises 15 residues. The CDR3 sequence: CASSPKQGGEETQYF.

The chain employs TRBV5-1 and TRBJ1-2. The CDR3 consists of 17 residues. Germline-derived CDR1 and CDR2 are SGHRS and YFSETQ. This CDR3 is CASSLGFQAIANYGYTF.

The chain couples TRBV7-9 to TRBJ2-2; TCRdb designates TRBD1, a call that cannot be tested without DNA. The CDR3 spans 17 residues. Looked up from germline, CDR1 is SEHNR and CDR2 is FQNEAQ (reference sequence). The CDR3 loop reads CASSQWIRGRNTGELFF.

CDR3 amino acids: CASSYSAGVVTEAFF. This chain uses TRBV6-5 with TRBJ1-1; the D call from TCRdb, TRBD1, cannot be confirmed without DNA. CDR1 is MNHEY and CDR2 is SVGAGI in the germline V gene. This CDR3 has 15 residues.

The chain has TRBV5-1 and TRBJ2-7. The CDR3 has 17 amino acids. Germline lookup yields CDR1 SGHRS and CDR2 YFSETQ. The CDR3 is CASSLVARRPSSYEQYF.

The chain joins TRBV5-1 to TRBJ2-5. The CDR3 length is 14 residues. CDR1 is SGHRS, CDR2 YFSETQ, per germline. CDR3 sequence reads: CASRLSRDQETQYF.

The J gene is TRBJ2-7, the V gene TRBV11-2. This CDR3 comprises 11 residues. The germline CDR1 and CDR2 sequences are SGHAT and FQNNGV. This CDR3 reads CASSIPSEQYF.

The chain couples TRBV7-2 to TRBJ2-7; TCRdb's D call of TRBD1 is untestable without DNA. The length of the CDR3 is 14 residues. Germline V gene lookup returns CDR1 SGHTA and CDR2 FQGNSA. CDR3 amino acids: CASSLKGRGSEQYF.

The rearrangement links TRBV3-1 to TRBJ2-3; TCRdb indicates TRBD2, and absent DNA this call remains unverified. In germline, CDR1 is LGHDT, CDR2 YNNKEL (reference sequence). This CDR3 is 16 amino acids long. The CDR3 region is CASSQGSGGFTDTQYF.

The chain is built from TRBV21-1 and TRBJ2-1; as DNA is missing, the TRBD1 call by TCRdb cannot be tested. TRBV21-1 is a pseudogene locus. The CDR3 extends over 16 amino acids. The CDR3 region is CASSPRSGATYNEQFF.

The chain has TRBV5-4 and TRBJ2-1; TCRdb's D gene call, TRBD2, goes unchecked for lack of DNA. Germline V gene data show CDR1 as SGHNT and CDR2 as YYREEE (reference sequence). The CDR3 is 16 residues long. The CDR3 reads CASSSRGGLIDNEQFF.

The V gene is TRBV7-9, the J gene TRBJ2-7; without DNA, the TCRdb call of TRBD1 cannot be checked. CDR3 length equals 13 residues. Germline V gene lookup returns CDR1 SEHNR and CDR2 FQNEAQ (reference sequence). The CDR3 protein is CASSLVRGEEQYF.

The chain has TRBV19 and TRBJ2-2. This CDR3 has 13 amino acids. Germline CDR1 reads LNHDA; CDR2 reads SQIVND (reference sequence). The CDR3 sequence is CASRKQNTGELFF.

The chain combines TRBV20-1 with TRBJ2-7. In germline, CDR1 is DFQATT, CDR2 SNEGSKA (reference sequence). This CDR3 has 13 residues. The CDR3 sequence: CSARFGQPYEQYF.

The V call is TRBV24-1, the J call TRBJ1-5; the TCRdb D gene call, TRBD1, has no DNA to confirm it. Germline CDR1 and CDR2: KGHDR and SFDVKD. The CDR3 has 14 amino acids. The chain's CDR3 is CATSGGGGGQPQHF.

V is TRBV4-3 and J is TRBJ2-7; TCRdb selects TRBD1, and the lack of DNA leaves this call unchecked. The germline gives CDR1 LGHNA, CDR2 YSLEER. The CDR3 extends over 14 amino acids. Here the CDR3 reads CASSQDGGTGEQYF.

The chain is built from TRBV5-1 and TRBJ2-7; checking the TCRdb D call of TRBD1 is not possible without DNA. The CDR3 runs to 13 residues. CDR1 and CDR2 from the germline V gene are SGHRS and YFSETQ. The CDR3 reads CASSGTVLYVQYF.

V gene TRBV30 combines with J gene TRBJ2-7; checking the TCRdb D call of TRBD1 is not possible without DNA. The V gene's germline CDR1 is GTSNPN and CDR2 SVGIG (reference sequence). The CDR3 has 13 amino acids. This CDR3 reads CAWSTGGLYEQYF.

The V and J genes are TRBV27 and TRBJ1-2. Germline CDR1 reads MNHEY; CDR2 reads SMNVEV (reference sequence). CDR3 length: 15 amino acids. The chain's CDR3 is CASSLNVAGLYGYTF.

CDR3 loop: CASSIELPYTDTQYF. The chain combines TRBV19 with TRBJ2-3. The CDR3 spans 15 residues. The germline V gene has CDR1 LNHDA and CDR2 SQIVND (reference sequence).

V is TRBV7-9 and J is TRBJ2-2; absent DNA, TCRdb's TRBD1 call cannot be checked. The V gene's germline CDR1 is SEHNR and CDR2 FQNEAQ (reference sequence). The CDR3 loop spans 17 amino acids. CDR3: CASSIAGRGANTGELFF.

This sequence joins TRBV15 and TRBJ2-1; without DNA, the TCRdb call of TRBD1 cannot be checked. This CDR3 contains 16 residues. Per the germline V gene, CDR1 is LNHNV and CDR2 is YYDKDF (reference sequence). CDR3 sequence: CATRLGLTSSYNEQFF.

V gene TRBV12-3 or TRBV12-4 combines with J gene TRBJ1-2; TCRdb's D gene call, TRBD1, goes unchecked for lack of DNA. This CDR3 contains 13 residues. CDR3 sequence: CASSRQGGYGYTF.

This chain uses TRBV30 with TRBJ2-5. Germline V gene data show CDR1 as GTSNPN and CDR2 as SVGIG (reference sequence). CDR3 length equals 15 residues. The CDR3 is CAWSTGLGRQETQYF.

The rearrangement uses TRBV5-1 and TRBJ1-1; TCRdb picks TRBD1, but there is no DNA to check that call. CDR1 and CDR2 (germline): SGHRS, YFSETQ. The CDR3 is 14 amino acids. CDR3 sequence: CASSGPQGNTEAFF.

The chain has TRBV6-6 and TRBJ2-7; TCRdb returns TRBD1, unconfirmable since there is no DNA. Germline assignment: CDR1 MNHNY and CDR2 SVGAGI (reference sequence). The CDR3 is made up of 14 amino acids. The CDR3 sequence is CASRSGGLTYEQYF.

The chain uses TRBV4-3 and TRBJ2-3; TCRdb outputs TRBD1, but without DNA this stays unchecked. Looked up from germline, CDR1 is LGHNA and CDR2 is YSLEER. The CDR3 totals 18 residues. CDR3 residues: CASSHGSRGFPQGNTQYF.

The chain is built from TRBV7-2 and TRBJ1-2; TCRdb's assignment of TRBD1 cannot be checked, as there is no DNA. Germline V gene sequence: CDR1 SGHTA, CDR2 FQGNSA. CDR3 length: 13 amino acids. CDR3 sequence reads: CASSFPGGKGYTF. Full variable domain (outside the CDR3, taken from reference TRBV7-2 and TRBJ1-2): GAGVSQSPSNKVTEKGKDVELRCDPISGHTALYWYRQSLGQGLEFLIYFQGNSAPDKSGLPSDRFSAERTGGSVSTLTIQRTQQEDSAVYLCASSFPGGKGYTFGSGTRLTVV.

The V and J genes are TRBV28 and TRBJ2-6; TCRdb calls TRBD1, which cannot be checked without DNA. There are 19 residues in the CDR3. Germline CDR1 and CDR2: MDHEN and SYDVKM. CDR3 residues: CASSLLPGQPRSGANVLTF.

V is TRBV6-1 and J is TRBJ1-6. CDR1 and CDR2 (germline): MNHNS, SASEGT. The CDR3 is 15 amino acids. The CDR3 reads CASSEVGGGRSPLHF.

This rearrangement joins TRBV6-5 to TRBJ2-7; TCRdb proposes TRBD1, but this gene call is untestable without DNA. The CDR3 loop spans 13 amino acids. From germline, CDR1 is MNHEY and CDR2 SVGAGI. CDR3 sequence reads: CASSYNGGVEQYF.